This passage covers 28 T cell receptor beta chains from one sample sequenced in a study of blood T cell repertoires in COVID-19. Libraries were prepared by immunoSEQ multiplex PCR; TCRdb keeps only in-frame clonotypes and omits some of them. The sample yields 200,000 to 250,000 clones, approximately 79% seen once. Specimen: peripheral blood. All receptors come from a woman aged 40 to 49 with active or convalescent COVID-19.

The rearrangement uses TRBV7-9 and TRBJ1-1, with D perhaps matching TRBD1 (5 bases). Germline V lookup: CDR1 SEHNR, CDR2 FQNEAQ (reference sequence). Trimming removed 0 bases at V and 4 bases at J, with 12 bases between. This CDR3 is built from 15 residues. CDR3 nucleotide sequence: TGTGCCAGCAGCTTAGCGCTAGGGGAAGGCACTGAAGCTTTCTTT. This translates into CASSLALGEGTEAFF. Full variable domain (missing parts from reference TRBV7-9 and TRBJ1-1): DTGVSQNPRHKITKRGQNVTFRCDPISEHNRLYWYRQTLGQGPEFLTYFQNEAQLEKSRLLSDRFSAERPKGSFSTLEIQRTEQGDSAMYLCASSLALGEGTEAFFGQGTRLTVV.

The chain joins TRBV28 to TRBJ1-2; TRBD1 matches 9 bases. Trimming at V came to 6 bases and at J to 8 bases, leaving 7 bases not matched to a gene. This CDR3 is 13 amino acids long. The germline V gene encodes CDR1 MDHEN and CDR2 SYDVKM. For the CDR3, the DNA is TGTGCCAGCAGCCGGGGACAGGGTACGGGCTACACCTTC. As protein: CASSRGQGTGYTF.

The chain carries TRBV21-1 and TRBJ1-4; the table assigns TRBD1, which was not confirmed against the DNA. TRBV21-1 is tagged as a pseudogene. CDR3 length equals 17 residues. The CDR3 loop reads CASNLKTGQQGDEKLFF. The CDR3 bases are TGTGCCAGCAACCTAAAGACAGGTCAACAGGGAGATGAAAAACTGTTTTTT.

This clone was counted between two and nine times. The V and J genes are TRBV6-5 and TRBJ2-2; no definite D call. The length of the CDR3 is 14 residues. V lost 4 bases and J 1 base, leaving 7 bases between the germline ends. From germline, CDR1 is MNHEY and CDR2 SVGAGI. CDR3 in DNA: TGTGCCAGCAGTTCAACGGTGAACACCGGGGAGCTGTTTTTT. Protein sequence: CASSSTVNTGELFF.

This chain connects TRBV5-6 to TRBJ2-1; the match to TRBD2 covers 8 bases. V dropped 5 bases and J dropped 4; count of bases not matched to a gene: 2. Germline assignment: CDR1 SGHDT and CDR2 YYEEEE. This CDR3 is built from 13 residues. CDR3 in amino acids: CASRGLGYNEQFF. The CDR3 nucleotides read TGTGCCAGCAGGGGACTAGGATACAATGAGCAGTTCTTC.

This clone occurred many times. This sample also contains other DNA sequences that code for the same CDR3. The V gene is TRBV6-4, the J gene TRBJ2-1; 11 nucleotides agree with TRBD2. CDR1 MRHNA and CDR2 SNTAGT come from the germline V gene. The ends lost 0 bases at V and 6 bases at J; junction bases unmatched: 1. The length of the CDR3 is 15 residues. DNA of the CDR3: TGTGCCAGCAGTGACTCTAGCGGGGGGGCCAATGAGCAGTTCTTC. It specifies CASSDSSGGANEQFF.

This chain joins TRBV3-1 (or the pseudogene TRBV3-2) and TRBJ1-2; TRBD1 agrees at 7 bases. The V gene end was trimmed by 3 bases and the J gene end by 2 bases; junction bases not matched to a gene: 6. CDR1 and CDR2 (germline): LGHDT, YNNKEL (reference sequence). This CDR3 comprises 15 residues. CDR3 in amino acids: CASSQGRGGNYGYTF. For the CDR3, the DNA is TGTGCCAGCAGCCAGGGTCGAGGGGGCAACTATGGCTACACCTTC.

This sequence joins TRBV11-1 and TRBJ2-3, with D unclear. The CDR3 spans 13 residues. The germline V gene encodes CDR1 SGHAT and CDR2 FQDESV (reference sequence). Trimming cost V 5 bases and J 5 bases, with 11 bases left between them. DNA of the CDR3: TGTGCCAGCAGCGCCCGACTGGGAGATACGCAGTATTTT. Translating it yields CASSARLGDTQYF.

The chain links TRBV5-6 to TRBJ1-5, with unresolved D. The V end was cut by 0 bases, the J end by 0 bases, with 7 bases between. This CDR3 is built from 15 residues. CDR1 is SGHDT and CDR2 is YYEEEE in the germline V gene. The CDR3 DNA reads TGTGCCAGCAGCTTGGGACAAAATAGCAATCAGCCCCAGCATTTT. This translates into CASSLGQNSNQPQHF.

The chain uses TRBV24-1 and TRBJ1-5; no clear D. The CDR3 is 14 amino acids. Germline CDR1 and CDR2: KGHDR and SFDVKD. Trimming cost V 6 bases and J 1 base, with 9 bases left between them. CDR3 DNA: TGTGCCACCAGTCTAGCAGTAAGCAATCAGCCCCAGCATTTT. Translating gives CATSLAVSNQPQHF.

The chain is built from TRBV9 and TRBJ1-2, with D uncertain. This CDR3 region has 13 residues. The germline CDR1 and CDR2 sequences are SGDLS and YYNGEE. Trimming removed 5 bases at V and 4 bases at J, with 12 bases between. In nucleotides, the CDR3 is TGTGCCAGCAGTCGTGACAAGATCTATGGCTACACCTTC. It translates to CASSRDKIYGYTF.

J is TRBJ1-2 and V is TRBV2; D not certain. The CDR3 contains 11 residues. Trimming pared 9 bases from V and 1 base from J, leaving 6 bases between. Looked up from germline, CDR1 is SNHLY and CDR2 is FYNNEI. The DNA of the CDR3 is TGTGCCAGTATCCTTAACTATGGCTACACCTTC. It encodes CASILNYGYTF. Together with reference TRBV2 and TRBJ1-2, the CDR3 gives the full variable domain: EPEVTQTPSHQVTQMGQEVILRCVPISNHLYFYWYRQILGQKVEFLVSFYNNEISEKSEIFDDQFSVERPDGSNFTLKIRSTKLEDSAMYFCASILNYGYTFGSGTRLTVV.

The chain carries TRBV10-3 and TRBJ2-7; TRBD1 agrees at 7 bases. The CDR3 contains 14 residues. Trimming cost V 7 bases and J 0 bases; bases outside gene matches: 6. Germline V gene data show CDR1 as ENHRY and CDR2 as SYGVKD. CDR3 in amino acids: CAIKRDSISYEQYF. CDR3 bases: TGTGCCATCAAAAGGGACAGTATCTCCTACGAGCAGTACTTC.

This clone turned up a few times. The chain uses TRBV11-2 and TRBJ1-1; D not resolved. CDR1 is SGHAT, CDR2 FQNNGV, per germline. CDR3 length: 13 residues. V was pared by 5 bases and J by 1 base, with 8 bases between. The CDR3 DNA reads as TGTGCCAGCAGCGCCCACTCGAACACTGAAGCTTTCTTT. It encodes CASSAHSNTEAFF.

In this sample, this clone turned up a few times. The chain uses TRBV29-1 and TRBJ1-4, with TRBD1 matching 11 bases. The CDR3 is 13 amino acids. Germline-derived CDR1 and CDR2 are SQVTM and ANQGSEA. V shed 7 bases, J shed 8 bases, and the junction held 6 bases outside the gene matches. The CDR3 protein is CSGWTGGREKLFF. DNA of the CDR3: TGCAGCGGTTGGACAGGGGGCCGGGAAAAACTGTTTTTT.

This clone was seen a few times. The V call is TRBV6-1, the J call TRBJ1-6; unclear D gene. Trimming took off 3 bases at V and 1 base at J, with 10 bases between the two ends. This CDR3 spans 16 amino acids. The germline CDR1 and CDR2 sequences are MNHNS and SASEGT. CDR3 protein: CASSERGMSYNSPLHF. CDR3 sequence (DNA): TGTGCCAGCAGTGAGCGAGGGATGTCCTATAATTCACCCCTCCACTTT.

The V gene is TRBV7-9, the J gene TRBJ1-2; 7 positions match TRBD1. From germline, CDR1 is SEHNR and CDR2 FQNEAQ (reference sequence). Unmatched junction bases numbered 4, after V lost 1 base and J lost 2 bases. The length of the CDR3 is 15 residues. CDR3 DNA sequence: TGTGCCAGCAGCTTAGTCTTGGGACAGAACTATGGCTACACCTTC. Residues: CASSLVLGQNYGYTF.

V gene TRBV3-1 (or the pseudogene TRBV3-2) combines with J gene TRBJ1-4; D possibly corresponds to TRBD1 (5 bases). V lost 4 bases and J 5 bases, leaving 11 bases between the germline ends. The length of the CDR3 is 14 residues. CDR1 and CDR2 (germline): LGHDT, YNNKEL (reference sequence). The CDR3 DNA reads TGTGCCAGCAGCCCCGGGACTGAAAATGAAAAACTGTTTTTT. This gives the protein CASSPGTENEKLFF.

The chain has TRBV21-1 and TRBJ2-7; the table's D gene call, TRBD1, was not cross checked with the DNA. TRBV21-1 is an annotated pseudogene. This CDR3 has 16 residues. The CDR3 spells CASSKVPRLSSYEQYV. CDR3 nucleotide sequence: TGTGCCAGCAGCAAAGTCCCCAGGTTAAGCTCCTACGAGCAGTACGTC.

This clone was observed a few times. The DNA of the CDR3 is TGTGCCAGCAGCCCGGGGGAGGTGAGTTCACCCCTCCACTTT. It translates to CASSPGEVSSPLHF. The chain links TRBV28 to TRBJ1-6, with a weak D call TRBD1 (5 bases). Per the germline V gene, CDR1 is MDHEN and CDR2 is SYDVKM. Trimming left V 6 bases short and J 9 bases short, with 15 bases between. The CDR3 runs to 14 residues. The full variable domain, in which reference TRBV28 and TRBJ1-6 provide the parts outside the CDR3, is DVKVTQSSRYLVKRTGEKVFLECVQDMDHENMFWYRQDPGLGLRLIYFSYDVKMKEKGDIPEGYSVSREKKERFSLILESASTNQTSMYLCASSPGEVSSPLHFGNGTRLTVT.

This chain links TRBV5-4 with TRBJ1-1; no firm D call. Per the germline V gene, CDR1 is SGHNT and CDR2 is YYREEE (reference sequence). This CDR3 has 12 amino acids. V was pared by 4 bases and J by 3 bases, with 7 bases between. CDR3 amino acids: CASSPRDTEAFF. DNA of the CDR3: TGTGCCAGCAGCCCGAGGGACACTGAAGCTTTCTTT.

This chain links TRBV9 with TRBJ1-1; D gene uncertain. The CDR3 spans 16 residues. Trimming took off 0 bases at V and 1 base at J, with 13 bases between the two ends. Germline V CDR1 and CDR2: SGDLS, YYNGEE. CDR3 protein: CASSVAAQTPNTEAFF. In DNA, the CDR3 is TGTGCCAGCAGCGTAGCTGCCCAGACTCCGAACACTGAAGCTTTCTTT.

Here the CDR3 reads CASSPGDLAKNIQYF. CDR3 nucleotides: TGTGCCAGCAGCCCCGGGGACTTAGCCAAAAACATTCAGTACTTC. The chain is built from TRBV7-3 and TRBJ2-4; tentative D call: TRBD2 (6 bases). The V end was cut by 5 bases, the J end by 0 bases, with 11 bases between. Per the germline V gene, CDR1 is SGHTA and CDR2 is FQGTGA. The CDR3 extends over 15 amino acids.

The chain carries TRBV5-1 and TRBJ1-1; a possible D gene is TRBD1 (6 bases). Germline V gives CDR1 SGHRS, CDR2 YFSETQ. V dropped 5 bases and J dropped 1 base, with 15 bases sitting between them. This CDR3 spans 15 amino acids. The DNA for the CDR3 is TGCGCCAGCAGTACAGGGTCTCTGACGAACACTGAAGCTTTCTTT. Protein product: CASSTGSLTNTEAFF.

The J gene is TRBJ2-7, the V gene TRBV5-1, with a possible D match to TRBD1 (5 bases). The V end was cut by 1 base, the J end by 2 bases, with 13 bases between. The CDR3 length is 15 residues. The V gene's germline CDR1 is SGHRS and CDR2 YFSETQ. CDR3 residues: CASSLLTGATYEQYF. CDR3 DNA: TGCGCCAGCAGCTTGTTAACAGGCGCCACCTACGAGCAGTACTTC.

The rearrangement uses TRBV4-1 and TRBJ2-1; 7 nucleotides agree with TRBD2. The length of the CDR3 is 16 residues. The V gene's germline CDR1 is MGHRA and CDR2 YSYEKL. Germline trimming cut 1 base from V and 3 bases from J; bases unmatched to any gene: 6. The CDR3: CASSQVGRGNYNEQFF. CDR3 nucleotide sequence: TGCGCCAGCAGCCAAGTGGGGCGGGGGAACTACAATGAGCAGTTCTTC.

The V gene is TRBV5-1, the J gene TRBJ1-1; 7 nucleotides match TRBD1. Germline CDR1 is SGHRS and CDR2 is YFSETQ. V lost 4 bases to trimming and J lost 5 bases; unmatched junction nucleotides: 11. This CDR3 is 15 amino acids long. The CDR3, as DNA: TGCGCCAGCAGCCTGCACCAAGGACAGGAAACTGAAGCTTTCTTT. This gives the protein CASSLHQGQETEAFF.

With respect to this clone: The CDR3 carries no conserved terminal phenylalanine or tryptophan, so it likely arises from a read error. Because the CDR3's place on the DNA is in doubt, the DNA is left out and the CDR3 is given as listed by TCRdb. J is TRBJ2-7 and V is TRBV27; the table calls TRBD1, which could not be checked here. The germline V gene encodes CDR1 MNHEY and CDR2 SMNVEV (reference sequence). Both ends counted, the CDR3 spans 11 residues. This chain's CDR3 is CASSLPGTTEG.